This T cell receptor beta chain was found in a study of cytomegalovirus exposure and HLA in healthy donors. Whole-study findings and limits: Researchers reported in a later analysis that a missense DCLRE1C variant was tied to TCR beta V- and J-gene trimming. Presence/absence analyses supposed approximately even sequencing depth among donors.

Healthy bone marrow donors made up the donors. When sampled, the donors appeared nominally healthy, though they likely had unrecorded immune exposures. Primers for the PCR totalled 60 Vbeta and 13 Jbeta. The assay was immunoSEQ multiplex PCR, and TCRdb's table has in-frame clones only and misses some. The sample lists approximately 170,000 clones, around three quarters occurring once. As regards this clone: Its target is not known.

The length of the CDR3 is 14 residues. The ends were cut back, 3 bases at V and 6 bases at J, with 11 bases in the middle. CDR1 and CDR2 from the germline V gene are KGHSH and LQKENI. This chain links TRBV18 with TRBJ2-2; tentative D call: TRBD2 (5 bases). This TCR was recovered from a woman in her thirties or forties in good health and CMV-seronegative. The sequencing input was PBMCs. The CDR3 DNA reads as TGTGCCAGCTCACCGGACGAGGGCGCCGGGGAGCTGTTTTTT. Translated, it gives CASSPDEGAGELFF. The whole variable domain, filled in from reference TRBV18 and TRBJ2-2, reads NAGVMQNPRHLVRRRGQEARLRCSPMKGHSHVYWYRQLPEEGLKFMVYLQKENIIDESGMPKERFSAEFPKEGPSILRIQQVVRGDSAAYFCASSPDEGAGELFFGEGSRLTVL.